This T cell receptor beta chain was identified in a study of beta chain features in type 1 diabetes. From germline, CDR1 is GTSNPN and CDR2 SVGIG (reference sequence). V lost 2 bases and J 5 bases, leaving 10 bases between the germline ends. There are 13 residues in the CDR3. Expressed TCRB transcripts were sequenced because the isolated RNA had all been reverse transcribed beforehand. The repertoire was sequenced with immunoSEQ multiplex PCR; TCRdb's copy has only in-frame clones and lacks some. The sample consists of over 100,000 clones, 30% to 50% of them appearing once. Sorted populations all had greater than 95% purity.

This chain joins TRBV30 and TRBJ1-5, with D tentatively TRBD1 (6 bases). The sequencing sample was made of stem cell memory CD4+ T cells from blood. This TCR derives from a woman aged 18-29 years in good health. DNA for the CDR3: TGTGCCTGGAGTAGGGGGGGCCATCAGCCCCAGCATTTT. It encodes CAWSRGGHQPQHF.